The 16 T cell receptor beta chains listed next were all sequenced from one sample in a study of T-cell reconstitution after alpha-beta-depleted transplantation in children. Unique molecular identifiers featured in how the TCRbeta library was prepared. TCRdb independently ran MiXCR on the PCR reads; one entry per CDR3 protein. Of about 300,000 distinct CDR3 sequences in the sample, 6% to 10% were seen once. Study-level points and caveats: Newly generated T cells supplied most T-cell counts and diversity one year post-transplant.

These receptors lack a known antigen. The source was peripheral blood, collected 360 days after TCRalphabeta/CD19-depleted stem cell transplant. All receptors come from a female patient aged 2 to 10 who had a stem cell transplant for Fanconi anemia, so the T cells may come from the graft donor.

This rearrangement joins TRBV20-1 to TRBJ2-1; no firm D call. Germline CDR1 and CDR2: DFQATT and SNEGSKA (reference sequence). Trimming took off 6 bases at V and 5 bases at J, with 20 bases between the two ends. This CDR3 spans 15 amino acids. CDR3 amino acids: CSASYGLEVDNEQFF. CDR3 coding DNA: TGCAGTGCCAGTTACGGTTTAGAGGTCGACAATGAGCAGTTCTTC.

The chain combines TRBV20-1 with TRBJ1-2; TRBD1 might be the D (5 bases). The CDR3 totals 13 residues. Per the germline V gene, CDR1 is DFQATT and CDR2 is SNEGSKA (reference sequence). V was shortened by 0 bases and J by 7 bases, with 12 bases between the two germline ends. CDR3 in amino acids: CSARDPGGFGYTF. As DNA, the CDR3 is TGCAGTGCTAGAGATCCGGGGGGATTTGGCTACACCTTC.

This clonotype was observed at least ten times. V and J are TRBV5-1 and TRBJ1-2; possibly TRBD1 for D (5 bases). The CDR3 runs to 11 residues. Germline CDR1 is SGHRS and CDR2 is YFSETQ. Trimming removed 4 bases from V and 6 bases from J, with 7 bases in between. CDR3 DNA: TGCGCCAGCAGCGAAGGGGATGGCTACACCTTC. This codes for CASSEGDGYTF.

The table lists this clonotype with many counts. V gene TRBV13 combines with J gene TRBJ2-1; 8 bases fit TRBD1. The CDR3 is made up of 14 amino acids. Germline trimming cut 0 bases from V and 7 bases from J; bases unmatched to any gene: 2. Germline values: CDR1 PRHDT, CDR2 FYEKMQ (reference sequence). As DNA, the CDR3 is TGTGCCAGCAGCTTAGGGGACAGGGTGAATGAGCAGTTCTTC. Translated, it gives CASSLGDRVNEQFF.

This clonotype has a count of ten or more. This chain links TRBV12-3 or TRBV12-4 with TRBJ1-5; D may be TRBD1 (5 bases). The V end was cut by 5 bases, the J end by 2 bases, with 10 bases between. This CDR3 contains 14 residues. The CDR3 region has the DNA TGTGCCAGCAGTCCAGAGGGGCGCAATCAGCCCCAGCATTTT. Its translation: CASSPEGRNQPQHF.

This clonotype was counted ten times or more. The chain joins TRBV5-6 to TRBJ2-6, with 7 nucleotides matching TRBD1. The length of the CDR3 is 13 residues. Trimming cost V 3 bases and J 9 bases; bases outside gene matches: 3. Germline CDR1 and CDR2: SGHDT and YYEEEE. The DNA of the CDR3 is TGTGCCAGCAGCTGGGGACAGATCAACGTCCTGACTTTC. Its translation is CASSWGQINVLTF. The full variable domain, rest sourced from reference TRBV5-6 and TRBJ2-6, is DAGVTQSPTHLIKTRGQQVTLRCSPKSGHDTVSWYQQALGQGPQFIFQYYEEEERQRGNFPDRFSGHQFPNYSSELNVNALLLGDSALYLCASSWGQINVLTFGAGSRLTVL.

This clonotype was found many times. V is TRBV20-1 and J is TRBJ2-5; D might be TRBD1 (5 bases). The CDR3 is 13 residues long. Trimming took off 3 bases at V and 4 bases at J, with 12 bases between the two ends. The germline V gene has CDR1 DFQATT and CDR2 SNEGSKA (reference sequence). DNA of the CDR3: TGCAGTGCTAGTCCCCAGGGAAGAGAGACCCAGTACTTC. Translated, it gives CSASPQGRETQYF.

The chain combines TRBV5-6 with TRBJ1-5, with a weak D call TRBD1 (5 bases). This CDR3 contains 18 residues. V lost 3 bases and J lost 0, with 19 bases in between. Germline loops: CDR1 SGHDT, CDR2 YYEEEE. CDR3 loop: CASSSGTGHEHSNQPQHF. CDR3 nucleotides: TGTGCCAGCAGCTCTGGGACCGGACACGAGCATAGCAATCAGCCCCAGCATTTT.

This clonotype occurred many times. The gene calls are TRBV20-1 and TRBJ1-3; D not resolved. The CDR3 consists of 14 residues. V was clipped by 7 bases and J by 0 bases, with 13 bases between them. Germline V gene lookup returns CDR1 DFQATT and CDR2 SNEGSKA (reference sequence). The CDR3 coding sequence is TGCAGTGAGGATATCAGTAACTCTGGAAACACCATATATTTT. Protein sequence: CSEDISNSGNTIYF.

This clonotype was counted ten times or more. The V and J genes are TRBV20-1 and TRBJ2-7; unclear D gene. From germline, CDR1 is DFQATT and CDR2 SNEGSKA (reference sequence). This CDR3 is 12 amino acids long. Trimming removed 6 bases from V and 0 bases from J, with 9 bases in between. CDR3 sequence (DNA): TGCAGTGCAGATAGGAGCTCCTACGAGCAGTACTTC. Amino acid sequence: CSADRSSYEQYF.

This clonotype was detected a few times. The J gene is TRBJ1-1, the V gene TRBV27, with no clear D. The CDR3 spans 16 residues. Germline CDR1 MNHEY, CDR2 SMNVEV (reference sequence). Trimming pared 3 bases from V and 0 bases from J, leaving 14 bases between. The CDR3 DNA sequence: TGTGCCAGCAGTTTTGGTCCAGTCGACATGAACACTGAAGCTTTCTTT. Protein: CASSFGPVDMNTEAFF.

This clonotype occurred a few times. V is TRBV18 and J is TRBJ2-1; tentative D call: TRBD1 (6 bases). The V gene lost 3 bases and the J gene lost 4 bases, with 19 bases spanning the gap. CDR3 length: 17 residues. Germline V gene sequence: CDR1 KGHSH, CDR2 LQKENI. CDR3 amino acids: CASSPYLTGRVYNEQFF. The CDR3 coding sequence is TGTGCCAGCTCACCCTACCTGACAGGAAGGGTTTACAATGAGCAGTTCTTC.

In its sample, this clonotype was seen a few times. The CDR3 sequence is CASSQSRRGRETQYF. As DNA, the CDR3 is TGTGCCAGCAGCCAATCGAGACGGGGTCGGGAGACCCAGTACTTC. The V and J genes are TRBV16 and TRBJ2-5, with D tentatively TRBD2 (5 bases). The CDR3 is made up of 15 amino acids. The V end was cut by 0 bases, the J end by 5 bases, with 13 bases between. Germline loops: CDR1 KGHSY, CDR2 FQNENV.

CDR3 amino acids: CASSLDRERTQYF. DNA for the CDR3: TGTGCCAGCTCACTGGATCGGGAACGCACGCAGTATTTT. The chain uses TRBV18 and TRBJ2-3, with D perhaps matching TRBD2 (5 bases). Germline V gene sequence: CDR1 KGHSH, CDR2 LQKENI. V was pared by 4 bases and J by 9 bases, with 14 bases between. This CDR3 comprises 13 residues.

This clonotype was seen at least ten times. The V and J genes are TRBV20-1 and TRBJ2-2; TRBD1 matches at 7 bases. V trimming: 1 base; J trimming: 0 bases; junction bases outside the gene matches: 8. The germline V gene has CDR1 DFQATT and CDR2 SNEGSKA (reference sequence). This CDR3 spans 17 amino acids. CDR3 sequence: CSARGDRERPNTGELFF. The CDR3, as DNA: TGCAGTGCTAGAGGAGACAGGGAGCGTCCGAACACCGGGGAGCTGTTTTTT.

At least ten counts were recorded for this clonotype. This chain uses TRBV27 with TRBJ1-2; a weak D match, TRBD1 (6 bases). CDR1 and CDR2 (germline): MNHEY, SMNVEV (reference sequence). Trimming shortened V by 1 base and J by 7 bases, and 10 bases separated the two germline ends. This CDR3 region has 13 residues. The CDR3 loop is CASSLWIRGGYTF. Here the CDR3 DNA reads TGTGCCAGCAGTTTATGGATCAGGGGTGGCTACACCTTC.